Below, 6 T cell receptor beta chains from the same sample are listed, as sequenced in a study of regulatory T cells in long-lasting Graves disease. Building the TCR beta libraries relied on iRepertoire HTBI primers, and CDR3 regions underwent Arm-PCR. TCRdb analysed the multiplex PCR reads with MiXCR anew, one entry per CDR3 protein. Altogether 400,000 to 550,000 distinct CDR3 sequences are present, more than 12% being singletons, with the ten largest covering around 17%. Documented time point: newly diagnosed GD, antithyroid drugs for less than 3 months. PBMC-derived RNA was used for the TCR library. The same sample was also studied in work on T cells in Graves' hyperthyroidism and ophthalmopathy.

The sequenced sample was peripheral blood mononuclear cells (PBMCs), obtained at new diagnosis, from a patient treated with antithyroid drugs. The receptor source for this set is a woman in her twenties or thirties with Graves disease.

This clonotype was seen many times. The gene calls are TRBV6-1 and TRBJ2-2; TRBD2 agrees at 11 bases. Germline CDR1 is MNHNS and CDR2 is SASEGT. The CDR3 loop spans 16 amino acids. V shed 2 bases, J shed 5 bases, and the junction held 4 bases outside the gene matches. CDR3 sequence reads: CASSELAGGGTGELFF. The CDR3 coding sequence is TGTGCCAGCAGTGAACTAGCGGGAGGAGGGACCGGGGAGCTGTTTTTT.

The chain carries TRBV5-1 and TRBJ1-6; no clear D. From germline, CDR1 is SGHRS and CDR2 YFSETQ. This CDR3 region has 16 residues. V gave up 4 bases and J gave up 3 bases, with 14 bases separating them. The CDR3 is CASSGVASFYNSPLHF. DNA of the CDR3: TGCGCCAGCAGCGGAGTCGCGAGCTTCTATAATTCACCCCTCCACTTT.

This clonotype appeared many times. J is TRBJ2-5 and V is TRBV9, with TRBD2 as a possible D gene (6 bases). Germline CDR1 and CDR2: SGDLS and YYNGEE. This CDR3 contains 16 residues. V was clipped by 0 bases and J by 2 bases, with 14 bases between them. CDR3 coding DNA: TGTGCCAGCAGCGTAGCTTGGGGGACTGAACAAGAGACCCAGTACTTC. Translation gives CASSVAWGTEQETQYF.

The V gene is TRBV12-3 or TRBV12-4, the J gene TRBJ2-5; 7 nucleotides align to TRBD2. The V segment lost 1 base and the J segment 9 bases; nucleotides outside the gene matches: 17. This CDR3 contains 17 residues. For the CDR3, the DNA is TGTGCCAGCAGTTTAGGGACGTCAAGCGGGACCTTGTTGGCCCAGTACTTC. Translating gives CASSLGTSSGTLLAQYF.

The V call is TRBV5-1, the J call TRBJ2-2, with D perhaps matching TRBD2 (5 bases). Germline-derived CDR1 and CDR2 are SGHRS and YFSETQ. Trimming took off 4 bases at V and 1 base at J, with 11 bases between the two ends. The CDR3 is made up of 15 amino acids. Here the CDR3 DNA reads TGCGCCAGCAGCCCGGAAGGAGGGAACACCGGGGAGCTGTTTTTT. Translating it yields CASSPEGGNTGELFF.

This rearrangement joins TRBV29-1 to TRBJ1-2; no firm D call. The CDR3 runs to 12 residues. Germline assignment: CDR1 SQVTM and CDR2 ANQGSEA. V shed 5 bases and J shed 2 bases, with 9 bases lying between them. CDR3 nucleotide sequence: TGCAGCGTTCCCATGATCAACTATGGCTACACCTTC. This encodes CSVPMINYGYTF.